The T cell receptor (beta chain) described here comes from a study of shared clonotypes between healthy human individuals. General study findings and limits: The study sampled only blood, and tissue repertoires likely differ. Of the naive CD4 clonotypes, about 5% were shared across a few donors.

V shed 4 bases and J shed 5 bases, with 14 bases lying between them. The germline CDR1 and CDR2 sequences are SQVTM and ANQGSEA. This CDR3 contains 13 residues. Points on this clone: Its matching antigen is unknown.

At a deep level, the assay was run. The sorted-subset replicate PCRs were given about 210 ng DNA, which is roughly 30,000 T cell genomes. Here immunoSEQ multiplex PCR was the method, and the copy in TCRdb shows in-frame clones only, minus some. The profile shows around 2.3 million clones, under 97% of them singletons. Sequencing used naive CD4+ T cells sorted from blood. Subset in this sample: CD45RA+ positively selected. The V gene is TRBV29-1, the J gene TRBJ1-1, with D maybe TRBD1 (5 bases). The receptor's source is a man between 18 and 35 years old in good health. The CDR3 is CSVGGTRATEAFF. In nucleotides, the CDR3 is TGCAGCGTTGGTGGGACCAGGGCAACTGAAGCTTTCTTT.